A single T cell receptor beta chain is shown here with its context. Sequencing used immunoSEQ multiplex PCR; TCRdb keeps in-frame clones, though not all of them. The table records over 100,000 clones, approximately 90% of them present only once. The CDR3 extends over 14 amino acids. The ends were cut back, 0 bases at V and 3 bases at J, with 8 bases in the middle. CDR1 is SGDLS, CDR2 YYNGEE, per germline. The source of the sample is a study of T cell changes during pregnancy in multiple sclerosis. V is TRBV9 and J is TRBJ2-3; D call uncertain. The starting material was peripheral blood, obtained in the third trimester of pregnancy. This receptor was obtained from a female donor with multiple sclerosis, enrolled in a pregnancy study. The CDR3 protein is CASSVDSETDTQYF. In DNA, the CDR3 is TGTGCCAGCAGCGTAGACTCTGAGACAGATACGCAGTATTTT.